The clone carrying this T cell receptor (beta chain) has at least ten counts. From germline, CDR1 is GTSNPN and CDR2 SVGIG (reference sequence). Trimming stripped 1 base from V and 4 bases from J, with 13 bases between. The CDR3 has 15 residues. Among the patients, aged 18 to 65, hyperthyroidism was newly diagnosed and had lasted under 2 months. Patients with uncontrolled infections, other autoimmune diseases, pregnancy or lactation were excluded. This specimen comes from a study of T cells in Graves' hyperthyroidism and ophthalmopathy. Researchers took RNA transcripts and amplified the TCR beta CDR3 regions from them. HTBI primers were the set used in a first-round RT-PCR of the TCR CDR3. Using its own MiXCR run on the multiplex PCR reads, TCRdb lists one record per CDR3 protein. The table lists 350,000 to 450,000 distinct CDR3 sequences, more than 11% of them singletons.

The chain recombines TRBV30 with TRBJ2-2; D may be TRBD2 (5 bases). Sequences were obtained from blood. The TCR originated in a woman aged 55-75 years with Graves' hyperthyroidism. In DNA form, the CDR3 reads TGTGCCTGGAGTGCCCGGACTTACGCCACCGGGGAGCTGTTTTTT. Translation gives CAWSARTYATGELFF. The full variable domain, completed using reference TRBV30 and TRBJ2-2, is SQTIHQWPATLVQPVGSPLSLECTVEGTSNPNLYWYRQAAGRGLQLLFYSVGIGQISSEVPQNLSASRPQDRQFILSSKKLLLSDSGFYLCAWSARTYATGELFFGEGSRLTVL.